These T cell receptor beta chains were read from a single sample in a study of blood T cell repertoires in COVID-19. Assay: immunoSEQ multiplex PCR; the TCRdb copy retains only in-frame clones and omits some. The sample lists some 180,000 clones; more than 75% were seen once. The specimen was peripheral blood. These receptors originate from a man aged 50 to 59 who had recovered from COVID-19. Both conserved end residues are part of each CDR3. The D gene is left open where the match is weak. The size entry is marked missing in some rows and otherwise reads once, few, many or a size class.

>TRBJ2-7|.|TRBD2|TRBV6-5
TGTGCCAGCAGAACGGGACTAGCGTACGAGCAGTACTTC
CASRTGLAYEQYF
>TRBJ1-3|.|.|TRBV19
TGTGCCAGTTACCAGCGGAGCCGGGGAAACACCATATATTTT
CASYQRSRGNTIYF
>TRBJ2-1|.|.|TRBV5-1
TGCGCCAGCAGCTTGCGGGGTTCTACTTCCTACAATGAGCAGTTCTTC
CASSLRGSTSYNEQFF
>TRBJ2-3|.|TRBD2|TRBV6-2/TRBV6-3
TGTGCCAGCAGTCGACTAGCTGGGCCGGGAGATACGCAGTATTTT
CASSRLAGPGDTQYF
>TRBJ2-3|.|.|TRBV27
TGTGCCAGCAGCGACAGGTCTGGCACAGATACGCAGTATTTT
CASSDRSGTDTQYF
>TRBJ2-2|.|.|TRBV7-3
TGTGCCAGCAGCTTAGCGAGGACCGGGGAGCTGTTTTTT
CASSLARTGELFF
>TRBJ1-1|.|TRBD1|TRBV4-3
TGCGCCAGCAGCCAAGGGACAGGAGTTTACCCCACTGAAGCTTTCTTT
CASSQGTGVYPTEAFF
>TRBJ1-4|.|TRBD1|TRBV3-1/TRBV3-2
TGTGCCAGCAGCCAATCCCCAGGGGGCAACGAAAAACTGTTTTTT
CASSQSPGGNEKLFF
>TRBJ2-1|.|TRBD1|TRBV5-6
TGTGCCAGCAGCTTGCAGGGGGCGTCCTTCAATGAGCAGTTCTTC
CASSLQGASFNEQFF
>TRBJ2-2|.|.|TRBV27
TGTGCCAGCAGTTTTCGGGCGGGCCCAGGCACCGGGGAGCTGTTTTTT
CASSFRAGPGTGELFF
>TRBJ2-1|.|.|TRBV30
TGTGCCTGGAGTGGATATGGTAACAGGGCTATTGCCTTCTACAATGAGCAGTTCTTC
CAWSGYGNRAIAFYNEQFF
>TRBJ2-2|.|TRBD1|TRBV7-3
TGTGCCAGCAGCTCACAGGGGTTGACCGGGGAGCTGTTTTTT
CASSSQGLTGELFF
>TRBJ1-1|few|.|TRBV12-3/TRBV12-4
TGTGCCAGCACCCTTGGACAGCTGGCTTCTGCTTTCTTT
CASTLGQLASAFF
>TRBJ2-7|.|TRBD1|TRBV7-8
TGTGCCAGCAGCGTAGACAGGGCAGAAGAGCAGTACTTC
CASSVDRAEEQYF
>TRBJ1-6|.|.|TRBV12-3/TRBV12-4
TGTGCCAGCAGACAGAGTAATTCACCCCTCCACTTT
CASRQSNSPLHF
>TRBJ2-2|.|.|TRBV14
TGTGCCAGCAGCCAAGTAGTCACAGCTTTAGACACCGGGGAGCTGTTTTTT
CASSQVVTALDTGELFF
>TRBJ2-2|.|.|TRBV4-3
TGCGCCAGCAGCTACGTTAGAGGCTACGGGGAGCTGTTTTTT
CASSYVRGYGELFF
>TRBJ1-1|.|TRBD1|TRBV6-5
TGTGCCAGCGTTACAGGGGCTTCGAACACTGAAGCTTTCTTT
CASVTGASNTEAFF
>TRBJ2-4|.|.|TRBV24-1
TGTGCCACCAGTGCTCCGGACATAAACATTCAGTACTTC
CATSAPDINIQYF
>TRBJ2-3|.|TRBD2|TRBV2
TGTGCCAGCAGAGCTAGCGGGATAGGGACAGATACGCAGTATTTT
CASRASGIGTDTQYF
>TRBJ2-2|.|.|TRBV5-4
TGTGCCAGCAGCGCGGGGGCTAGCAGGACCGGGGAGCTGTTTTTT
CASSAGASRTGELFF
>TRBJ2-5|.|.|TRBV5-1
TGCGCCAGCAGCTTGGATGGGCAGGGGAAGACCCAGTACTTC
CASSLDGQGKTQYF
>TRBJ2-1|.|TRBD2|TRBV6-5
TGTGCCAGCAGTCGGACTAGCGGTCCCTACAATGAGCAGTTCTTC
CASSRTSGPYNEQFF
>TRBJ1-4|.|TRBD1|TRBV29-1
TGCAGCGTTGAAGAGCGACAGGGTAGTCGTGAAAAACTGTTTTTT
CSVEERQGSREKLFF
>TRBJ2-7|.|TRBD2|TRBV11-2
TGTGCCAGCAGCTTAGGTGGGGGGGGCTACGAGCAGTACTTC
CASSLGGGGYEQYF
>TRBJ1-1|.|.|TRBV27
TGTGCCAGCAGTCTCTCCCCCTTCGTAGTTAGAAACACTGAAGCTTTCTTT
CASSLSPFVVRNTEAFF
>TRBJ1-4|few|TRBD1|TRBV11-2
TGTGCCAGCAGCACCCCGGCTTGGACAGGGGGCGAAAAACTGTTTTTT
CASSTPAWTGGEKLFF
>TRBJ2-7|.|TRBD2|TRBV3-1/TRBV3-2
TGTGCCAGCAGCCGGGGGACTAGCGTCCGGGAGCAGTACTTC
CASSRGTSVREQYF
>TRBJ1-1|.|.|TRBV7-2
TGTGCCAGCAGCTGGAGGGCACAGAACACTGAAGCTTTCTTT
CASSWRAQNTEAFF
>TRBJ2-1|once|TRBD1|TRBV7-3
TGTGCCAGCAGCCGAACAGGGGGCGATGAGCAGTTCTTC
CASSRTGGDEQFF
>TRBJ1-6|few|.|TRBV7-3
TGTGCCAGCAGCTTATCTAGGGGAAGGGGTTCACCCCTCCACTTT
CASSLSRGRGSPLHF
>TRBJ2-3|.|TRBD1|TRBV5-4
TGTGCCAGCAGCGGGAAGACAGGGGGCCTAAGCACAGATACGCAGTATTTT
CASSGKTGGLSTDTQYF
>TRBJ2-7|.|.|TRBV20-1
TGCAGTGCTAGTATAACAGGGAAAAGATACGAGCAGTACTTC
CSASITGKRYEQYF
>TRBJ2-7|.|TRBD2|TRBV7-3
TGTGCCAGCAGCTCTTTAGCGGGAGGGTCCTACGAGCAGTACTTC
CASSSLAGGSYEQYF
>TRBJ1-4|.|TRBD1|TRBV5-6
TGTGCCAGCACCTTAGGACAGGACGAAGGTGAAAAACTGTTTTTT
CASTLGQDEGEKLFF
>TRBJ1-1|.|.|TRBV15
TGTGCCACCAGCAGAGAGGGCAGGGGCACTGAAGCTTTCTTT
CATSREGRGTEAFF
>TRBJ2-7|.|TRBD2|TRBV4-3
TGCGCCAGCAGCCAAGCCGGGGGAGGGGCATCCTACGAGCAGTACTTC
CASSQAGGGASYEQYF
>TRBJ2-7|.|.|TRBV11-2
TGTGCCAGCAGCCGCCAGTACGAGCAGTACTTC
CASSRQYEQYF
>TRBJ2-1|.|TRBD2|TRBV18
TGTGCCAGCTCCCTACCGCAGTCTAGCGGGAGAGACGAGCAGTTCTTC
CASSLPQSSGRDEQFF
>TRBJ2-5|.|TRBD2|TRBV7-2
TGTGCCAGCAGCTTAGCTGGTAGCGGGGGGGCCCCTTGGTGGGAGACCCAGTACTTC
CASSLAGSGGAPWWETQYF
>TRBJ1-5|.|TRBD1|TRBV11-2
TGTGCCAGCAGCCCGGACAGGGGGAGCAATCAGCCCCAGCATTTT
CASSPDRGSNQPQHF
>TRBJ2-6|once|TRBD2|TRBV10-3
TGTGCCATCAGTCCGGGACTAGGGCGAACTGGGGCCAACGTCCTGACTTTC
CAISPGLGRTGANVLTF
>TRBJ1-4|.|.|TRBV5-1
TGCGCCAGCAGACCGTCGGGGGGTAGGGAAAAACTGTTTTTT
CASRPSGGREKLFF
>TRBJ2-6|.|.|TRBV11-3
TGTGCCAGCAGCTCCTCTTTACAGGGATCCGGGGCCAACGTCCTGACTTTC
CASSSSLQGSGANVLTF
>TRBJ2-1|few|TRBD1|TRBV9
TGTGCCAGCAGCTCGGACGCCGGGACAGGGTACCACAATGAGCAGTTCTTC
CASSSDAGTGYHNEQFF
>TRBJ2-4|.|TRBD1|TRBV19
TGTGCCAGTAGTATAGGCCAGGGGGATGTCAAAAACATTCAGTACTTC
CASSIGQGDVKNIQYF
>TRBJ2-1|.|.|TRBV5-6
TGTGCCAGCAGCTTGGGCAGCTTAACGAGGAATGAGCAGTTCTTC
CASSLGSLTRNEQFF